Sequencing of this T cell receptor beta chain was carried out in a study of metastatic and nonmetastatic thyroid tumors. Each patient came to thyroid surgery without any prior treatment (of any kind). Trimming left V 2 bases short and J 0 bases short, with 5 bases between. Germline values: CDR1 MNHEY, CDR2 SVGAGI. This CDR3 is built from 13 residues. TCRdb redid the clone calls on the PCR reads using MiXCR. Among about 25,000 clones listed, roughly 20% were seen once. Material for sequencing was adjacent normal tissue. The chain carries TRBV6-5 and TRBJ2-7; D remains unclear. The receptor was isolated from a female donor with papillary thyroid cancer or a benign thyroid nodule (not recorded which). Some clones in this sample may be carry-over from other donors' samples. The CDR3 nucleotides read TGTGCCAGCAGTTACGGCGGCTCCTACGAGCAGTACTTC. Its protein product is CASSYGGSYEQYF.